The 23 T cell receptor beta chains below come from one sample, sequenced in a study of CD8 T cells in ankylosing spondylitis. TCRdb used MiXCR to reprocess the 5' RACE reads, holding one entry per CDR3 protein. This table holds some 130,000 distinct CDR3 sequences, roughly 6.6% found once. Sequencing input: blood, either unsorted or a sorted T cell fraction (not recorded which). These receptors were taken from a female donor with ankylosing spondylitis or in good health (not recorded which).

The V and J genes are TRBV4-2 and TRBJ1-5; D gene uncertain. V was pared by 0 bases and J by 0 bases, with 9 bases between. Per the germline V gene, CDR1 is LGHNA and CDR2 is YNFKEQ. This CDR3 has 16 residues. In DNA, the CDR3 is TGTGCCAGCAGCCAAGACGGAATGTCTAGCAATCAGCCCCAGCATTTT. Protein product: CASSQDGMSSNQPQHF.

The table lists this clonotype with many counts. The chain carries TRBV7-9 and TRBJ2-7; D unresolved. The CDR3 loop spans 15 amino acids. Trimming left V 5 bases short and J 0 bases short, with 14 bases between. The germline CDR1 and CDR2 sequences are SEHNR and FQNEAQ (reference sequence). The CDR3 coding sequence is TGTGCCAGCAGCCCCCCGGTCCCCTTCTCCTACGAGCAGTACTTC. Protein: CASSPPVPFSYEQYF.

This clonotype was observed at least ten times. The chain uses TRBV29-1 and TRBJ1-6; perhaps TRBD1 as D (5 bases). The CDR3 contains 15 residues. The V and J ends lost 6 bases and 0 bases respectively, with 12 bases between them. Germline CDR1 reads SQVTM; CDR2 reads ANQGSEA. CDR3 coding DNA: TGCAGCGTGAAGGCGGGGGGCTCCTATAATTCACCCCTCCACTTT. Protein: CSVKAGGSYNSPLHF.

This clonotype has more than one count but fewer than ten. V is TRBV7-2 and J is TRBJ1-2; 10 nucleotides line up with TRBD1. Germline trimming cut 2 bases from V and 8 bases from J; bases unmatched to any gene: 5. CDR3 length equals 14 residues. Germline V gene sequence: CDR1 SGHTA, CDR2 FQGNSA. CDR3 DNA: TGTGCCAGCAGCTTAAAAGACAGGGGGCGAGGCTACACCTTC. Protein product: CASSLKDRGRGYTF. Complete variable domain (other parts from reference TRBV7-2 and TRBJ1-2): GAGVSQSPSNKVTEKGKDVELRCDPISGHTALYWYRQSLGQGLEFLIYFQGNSAPDKSGLPSDRFSAERTGGSVSTLTIQRTQQEDSAVYLCASSLKDRGRGYTFGSGTRLTVV.

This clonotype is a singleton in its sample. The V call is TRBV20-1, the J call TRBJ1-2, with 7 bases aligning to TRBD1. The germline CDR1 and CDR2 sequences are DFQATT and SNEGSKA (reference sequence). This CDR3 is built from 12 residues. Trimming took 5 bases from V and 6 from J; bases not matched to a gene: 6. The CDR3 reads CSAHKGANGYTF. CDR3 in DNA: TGCAGTGCTCATAAGGGGGCGAATGGCTACACCTTC.

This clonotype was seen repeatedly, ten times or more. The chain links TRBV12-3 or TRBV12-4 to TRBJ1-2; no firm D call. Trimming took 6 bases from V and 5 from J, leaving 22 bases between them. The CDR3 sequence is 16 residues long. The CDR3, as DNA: TGTGCCAGCAGCTCCGAGGACGTTCTCGGCGGATATGGCTACACCTTC. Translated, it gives CASSSEDVLGGYGYTF.

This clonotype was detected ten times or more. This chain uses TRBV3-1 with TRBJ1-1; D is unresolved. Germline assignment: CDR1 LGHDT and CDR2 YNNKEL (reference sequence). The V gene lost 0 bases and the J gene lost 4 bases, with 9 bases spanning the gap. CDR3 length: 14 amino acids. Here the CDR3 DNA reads TGTGCCAGCAGCCAAGATTGGGGAGGCACTGAAGCTTTCTTT. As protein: CASSQDWGGTEAFF.

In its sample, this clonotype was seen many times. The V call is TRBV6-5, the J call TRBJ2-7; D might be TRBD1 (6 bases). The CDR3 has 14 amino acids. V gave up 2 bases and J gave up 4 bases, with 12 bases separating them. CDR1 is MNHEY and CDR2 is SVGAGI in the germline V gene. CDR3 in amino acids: CASSYPPDRYEQYF. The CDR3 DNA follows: TGTGCCAGCAGTTACCCTCCGGACAGATACGAGCAGTACTTC.

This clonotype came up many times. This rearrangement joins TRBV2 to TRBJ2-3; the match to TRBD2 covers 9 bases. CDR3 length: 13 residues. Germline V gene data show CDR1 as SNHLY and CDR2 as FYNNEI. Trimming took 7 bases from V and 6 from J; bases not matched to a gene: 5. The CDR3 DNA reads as TGTGCCAGCAAGAGCGGGGGGTCCGATACGCAGTATTTT. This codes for CASKSGGSDTQYF.

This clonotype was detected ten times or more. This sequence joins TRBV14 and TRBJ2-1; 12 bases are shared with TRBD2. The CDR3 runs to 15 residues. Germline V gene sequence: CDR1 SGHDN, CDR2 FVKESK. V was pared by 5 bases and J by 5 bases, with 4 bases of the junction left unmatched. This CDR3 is CASSVLAGGHNEQFF. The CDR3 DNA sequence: TGTGCCAGCAGCGTTCTAGCGGGGGGGCACAATGAGCAGTTCTTC.

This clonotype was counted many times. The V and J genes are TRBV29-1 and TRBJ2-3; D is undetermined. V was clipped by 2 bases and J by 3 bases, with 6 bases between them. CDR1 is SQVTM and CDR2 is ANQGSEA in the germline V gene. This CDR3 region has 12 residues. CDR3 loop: CSVELGTDTQYF. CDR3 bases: TGCAGCGTTGAACTGGGGACAGATACGCAGTATTTT.

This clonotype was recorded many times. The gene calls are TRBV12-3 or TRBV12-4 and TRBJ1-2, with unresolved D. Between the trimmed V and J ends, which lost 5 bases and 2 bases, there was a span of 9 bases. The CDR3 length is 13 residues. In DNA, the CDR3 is TGTGCCAGCAGTCCTCTCAAGAACTATGGCTACACCTTC. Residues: CASSPLKNYGYTF.

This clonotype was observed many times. For the CDR3, the DNA is TGTGCCAGCAGTGAAGCGCAAGGACTAGCGGGGGCCCTGGAAGAGACCCAGTACTTC. This encodes CASSEAQGLAGALEETQYF. J is TRBJ2-5 and V is TRBV2, with 13 bases identical to TRBD2. This CDR3 region has 19 residues. V trimming: 0 bases; J trimming: 3 bases; junction bases outside the gene matches: 10. CDR1 is SNHLY and CDR2 is FYNNEI in the germline V gene.

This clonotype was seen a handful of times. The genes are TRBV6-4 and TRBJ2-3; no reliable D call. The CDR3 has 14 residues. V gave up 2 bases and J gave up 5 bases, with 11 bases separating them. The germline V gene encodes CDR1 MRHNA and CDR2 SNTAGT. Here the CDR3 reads CASSDPLDGDTQYF. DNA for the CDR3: TGTGCCAGCAGTGACCCTCTTGACGGAGATACGCAGTATTTT.

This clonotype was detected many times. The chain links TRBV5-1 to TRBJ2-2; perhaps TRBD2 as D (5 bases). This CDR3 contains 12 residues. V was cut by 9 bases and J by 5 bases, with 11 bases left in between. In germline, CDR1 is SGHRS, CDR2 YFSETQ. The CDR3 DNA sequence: TGCGCCACGGGGAGCGGAACCGGGGAGCTGTTTTTT. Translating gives CATGSGTGELFF.

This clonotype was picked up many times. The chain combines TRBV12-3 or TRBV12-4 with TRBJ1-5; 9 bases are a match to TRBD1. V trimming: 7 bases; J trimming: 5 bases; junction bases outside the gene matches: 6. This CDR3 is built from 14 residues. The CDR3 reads CASTDRGSYQPQHF. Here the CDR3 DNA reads TGTGCCAGCACCGACAGGGGGTCCTATCAGCCCCAGCATTTT.

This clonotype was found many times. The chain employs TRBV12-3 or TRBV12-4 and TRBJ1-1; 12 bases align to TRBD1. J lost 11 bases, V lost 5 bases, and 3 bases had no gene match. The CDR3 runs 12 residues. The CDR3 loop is CASSGTGGLAFF. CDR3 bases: TGTGCCAGCAGTGGGACAGGGGGCTTGGCTTTCTTT.

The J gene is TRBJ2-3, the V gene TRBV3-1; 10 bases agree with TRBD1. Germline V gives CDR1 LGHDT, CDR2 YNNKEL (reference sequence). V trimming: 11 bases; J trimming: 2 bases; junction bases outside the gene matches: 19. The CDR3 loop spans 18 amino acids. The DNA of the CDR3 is TGTGCCTGCTGCCAAGAGCATCCGGGACAGGGGTTCACAGATACGCAGTATTTT. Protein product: CACCQEHPGQGFTDTQYF.

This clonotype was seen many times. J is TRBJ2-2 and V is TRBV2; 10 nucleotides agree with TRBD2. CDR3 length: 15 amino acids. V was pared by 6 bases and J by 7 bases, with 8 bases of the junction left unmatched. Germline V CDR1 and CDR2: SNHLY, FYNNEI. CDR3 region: CASSGAGGPDGELFF. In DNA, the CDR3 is TGTGCCAGCAGCGGAGCGGGGGGGCCGGACGGGGAGCTGTTTTTT.

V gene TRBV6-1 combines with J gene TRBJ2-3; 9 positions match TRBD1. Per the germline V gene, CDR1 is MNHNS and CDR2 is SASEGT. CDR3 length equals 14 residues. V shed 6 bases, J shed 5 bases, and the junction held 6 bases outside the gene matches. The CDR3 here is CASSLQGAGDTQYF. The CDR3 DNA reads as TGTGCCAGCAGCCTACAGGGGGCGGGAGATACGCAGTATTTT.

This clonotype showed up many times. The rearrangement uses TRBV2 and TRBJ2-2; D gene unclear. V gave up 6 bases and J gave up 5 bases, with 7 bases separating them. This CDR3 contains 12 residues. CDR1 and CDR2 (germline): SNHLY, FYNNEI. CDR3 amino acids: CASREFTGELFF. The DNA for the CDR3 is TGTGCCAGCAGAGAGTTTACCGGGGAGCTGTTTTTT.

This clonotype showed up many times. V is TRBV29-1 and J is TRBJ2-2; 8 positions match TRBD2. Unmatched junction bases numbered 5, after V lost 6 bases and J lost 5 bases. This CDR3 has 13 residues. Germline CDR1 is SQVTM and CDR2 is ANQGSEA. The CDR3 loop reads CSVMRGVTGELFF. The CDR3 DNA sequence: TGCAGCGTGATGCGGGGGGTGACCGGGGAGCTGTTTTTT.

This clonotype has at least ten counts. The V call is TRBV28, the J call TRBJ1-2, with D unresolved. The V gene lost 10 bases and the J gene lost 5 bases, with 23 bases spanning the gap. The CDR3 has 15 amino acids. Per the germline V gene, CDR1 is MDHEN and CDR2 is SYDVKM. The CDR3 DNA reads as TGTGCCACCCACTATGCACCCCCGGGAGGGTATGGCTACACCTTC. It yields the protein CATHYAPPGGYGYTF.